A single sample is the source of the 10 T cell receptor beta chains below, sequenced in a study of shared clonotypes between healthy human individuals. Data came from immunoSEQ multiplex PCR; TCRdb stores just in-frame clones and leaves some out. This table has about 1,500,000 clones, over 95% appearing once. Material: naive CD4+ T cells sorted from blood. Noted subset: CD45RA+ positively selected. These receptors all stem from a man younger than 45 in good health.

The chain carries TRBV19 and TRBJ2-7; TRBD1 aligns across 7 bases. Germline V gene lookup returns CDR1 LNHDA and CDR2 SQIVND (reference sequence). The ends lost 4 bases at V and 2 bases at J; junction bases unmatched: 11. The CDR3 has 16 amino acids. The CDR3 DNA sequence: TGTGCCAGTAGTAAGCTTCTAGGGCAGGGGGCCTACGAGCAGTACTTC. This encodes CASSKLLGQGAYEQYF.

This clone was picked up one time. The chain has TRBV18 and TRBJ2-1; possible D gene TRBD2, 6 bases. The germline CDR1 and CDR2 sequences are KGHSH and LQKENI. V was trimmed by 4 bases and J by 9 bases, leaving 28 bases between them. The CDR3 consists of 18 residues. The CDR3 DNA reads as TGTGCCAGCTCACAAATCACTCCGGGAGCTTCCCATTGGGGTGAGCAGTTCTTC. Residues: CASSQITPGASHWGEQFF.

The J gene is TRBJ2-1, the V gene TRBV18, with TRBD2 as a possible D gene (7 bases). This CDR3 is 14 amino acids long. Trimming took 3 bases from V and 8 from J, leaving 14 bases between them. The V gene's germline CDR1 is KGHSH and CDR2 LQKENI. CDR3 bases: TGTGCCAGCTCACCGGGCACAGGGAGGGATGAGCAGTTCTTC. Residues: CASSPGTGRDEQFF.

The rearrangement joins TRBV5-4 to TRBJ2-7; TRBD2 matches 8 bases. Trimming took 0 bases from V and 5 from J; bases not matched to a gene: 10. This CDR3 comprises 16 residues. Per the germline V gene, CDR1 is SGHNT and CDR2 is YYREEE (reference sequence). This CDR3 reads CASSLAGGRGVHEQYF. The CDR3 DNA follows: TGTGCCAGCAGCTTGGCGGGGGGGCGCGGAGTCCACGAGCAGTACTTC.

This clone came up once. This chain uses TRBV5-5 with TRBJ1-5; D ambiguous. Trimming pared 4 bases from V and 6 bases from J, leaving 14 bases between. Germline V CDR1 and CDR2: SGHKS, YYEKEE (reference sequence). The CDR3 is 14 residues long. The CDR3 nucleotides are TGTGCCAGCAGCCAAACACTGGTAGGTCAGCCCCAGCATTTT. It codes for CASSQTLVGQPQHF.

This sequence joins TRBV19 and TRBJ1-2; 7 nucleotides align to TRBD1. Per germline, CDR1 LNHDA and CDR2 SQIVND (reference sequence). V shed 3 bases and J 8 bases; nucleotides not matched to a gene: 9. The CDR3 extends over 14 amino acids. The CDR3 bases are TGTGCCAGTAGTATTCAGACAGGGCTGGAAGGCTACACCTTC. Its translation: CASSIQTGLEGYTF.

The chain recombines TRBV1 with TRBJ2-3; TRBD2, the table's D call, lacks a check against the DNA. TRBV1 is termed a pseudogene. This CDR3 has 15 amino acids. The CDR3 spells CTSSLTSECTDTQYF. The CDR3 DNA is TGCACCAGCAGCCTGACTAGCGAATGCACAGATACGCAGTATTTT.

This sequence joins TRBV7-7 and TRBJ2-7; 9 bases fit TRBD2. The length of the CDR3 is 15 residues. CDR1 and CDR2 (germline): SSHAT, FNYEAQ (reference sequence). V gave up 2 bases and J gave up 3 bases; unmatched junction bases: 5. The CDR3 protein is CASSLTSGPHYEQYF. Written as DNA, the CDR3 is TGTGCCAGCAGCTTAACTAGCGGGCCACACTACGAGCAGTACTTC.

This chain links TRBV28 with TRBJ2-1; TRBD2 matches at 12 bases. Per germline, CDR1 MDHEN and CDR2 SYDVKM. This CDR3 is built from 14 residues. V shed 8 bases and J 7 bases; nucleotides not matched to a gene: 6. CDR3 sequence reads: CASAPSGRENEQFF. The CDR3 DNA is TGTGCCAGCGCGCCTAGCGGGAGGGAAAATGAGCAGTTCTTC.

The chain combines TRBV27 with TRBJ2-1; D not certain. The V gene lost 6 bases and the J gene lost 4 bases, with 4 bases spanning the gap. Looked up from germline, CDR1 is MNHEY and CDR2 is SMNVEV (reference sequence). This CDR3 is built from 11 residues. CDR3 sequence (DNA): TGTGCCAGCAGAAGTTACAATGAGCAGTTCTTC. This translates into CASRSYNEQFF.